The 26 T cell receptor beta chains below all came from one sample that was sequenced in a study of blood T cell repertoires in COVID-19. Here immunoSEQ multiplex PCR was the method, and the copy in TCRdb shows in-frame clones only, minus some. The table includes a few hundred thousand clones, about nine tenths detected once. The sequenced sample consisted of peripheral blood. Receptor source: a man aged 35-49 years who had recovered from COVID-19.

This rearrangement joins TRBV27 to TRBJ2-5; TRBD1 aligns across 7 bases. J was trimmed by 3 bases and V by 0 bases; bases with no gene match: 7. CDR3 length: 16 residues. Germline CDR1 and CDR2: MNHEY and SMNVEV (reference sequence). CDR3 in amino acids: CASSLSRPGTEETQYF. The CDR3, as DNA: TGTGCCAGCAGTTTATCGCGACCCGGGACAGAAGAGACCCAGTACTTC.

The chain carries TRBV19 and TRBJ2-7; TRBD1 matches 7 bases. The germline gives CDR1 LNHDA, CDR2 SQIVND (reference sequence). This CDR3 contains 14 residues. With V trimmed by 4 bases and J by 0 bases, 3 bases remained unmatched. This chain's CDR3 is CASSRDSFSYEQYF. The CDR3 DNA sequence: TGTGCCAGTAGTAGGGACAGTTTCTCCTACGAGCAGTACTTC.

This clone showed up just a few times. The chain recombines TRBV4-2 with TRBJ2-1; 10 bases are a match to TRBD2. V dropped 6 bases and J dropped 4; count of bases not matched to a gene: 18. The germline V gene encodes CDR1 LGHNA and CDR2 YNFKEQ. This CDR3 is 19 amino acids long. The CDR3 DNA sequence: TGTGCCAGCAGAACTGGGGAGGGGGCGTTAGCGGGAGGATACAATGAGCAGTTCTTC. Amino acid sequence: CASRTGEGALAGGYNEQFF.

The chain has TRBV6-2 or TRBV6-3 and TRBJ2-7; 7 bases align to TRBD1. From germline, CDR1 is MNHEY and CDR2 SVGEGT. CDR3 length: 16 amino acids. V lost 4 bases and J lost 5; bases outside the gene matches: 14. CDR3 in DNA: TGTGCCAGCAGTTCTGCTCGATCCCGGGACAGCCACGAGCAGTACTTC. The encoded protein is CASSSARSRDSHEQYF.

The chain uses TRBV24-1 and TRBJ2-1, with D perhaps TRBD1 (5 bases). V lost 4 bases to trimming and J lost 3 bases, with 12 bases between them. CDR3 size: 15 residues. Germline CDR1 and CDR2: KGHDR and SFDVKD. For the CDR3, the DNA is TGTGCCACCAGTGACTCAGACAGTTTCTACAATGAGCAGTTCTTC. This sequence encodes CATSDSDSFYNEQFF.

V is TRBV20-1 and J is TRBJ2-3; D gene ambiguous. The CDR3 runs to 11 residues. Deletions cut 6 bases from V and 4 bases from J, with 8 bases between. Germline V gene sequence: CDR1 DFQATT, CDR2 SNEGSKA (reference sequence). The CDR3 DNA is TGCAGTGCAATTGTAGCAGATACGCAGTATTTT. It codes for CSAIVADTQYF.

This chain uses TRBV19 with TRBJ2-7; D gene uncertain. Trimming removed 4 bases from V and 6 bases from J, with 10 bases in between. The CDR3 sequence is 12 residues long. CDR1 is LNHDA and CDR2 is SQIVND in the germline V gene (reference sequence). In nucleotides, the CDR3 is TGTGCCAGTAGTACGCACTTCGGCGAGCAGTACTTC. It encodes CASSTHFGEQYF.

The chain combines TRBV2 with TRBJ2-7, with D unresolved. V was cut by 6 bases and J by 6 bases, with 6 bases left in between. The CDR3 totals 10 residues. CDR1 SNHLY and CDR2 FYNNEI come from the germline V gene. In nucleotides, the CDR3 is TGTGCCAGCAGCTCGGGCGAGCAGTACTTC. Translated, it gives CASSSGEQYF.

The CDR3 DNA reads TGTGCCAGCTCACTTAAGCGGGGCCAAGAGACCCAGTACTTC. Translated, it gives CASSLKRGQETQYF. This sequence joins TRBV18 and TRBJ2-5; 7 bases agree with TRBD2. Trimming removed 4 bases from V and 1 base from J; junction bases left unmatched: 3. The CDR3 extends over 14 amino acids. Germline loops: CDR1 KGHSH, CDR2 LQKENI.

The V call is TRBV7-2, the J call TRBJ2-1; 7 bases line up with TRBD1. V shed 1 base, J shed 5 bases, and the junction held 2 bases outside the gene matches. The CDR3 is made up of 14 amino acids. CDR1 SGHTA and CDR2 FQGNSA come from the germline V gene. Here the CDR3 reads CASSLGDRHNEQFF. The CDR3 region has the DNA TGTGCCAGCAGCTTAGGGGACAGACACAATGAGCAGTTCTTC.

The V and J genes are TRBV9 and TRBJ2-7; D gene ambiguous. Trimming left V 0 bases short and J 1 base short, with 8 bases between. The CDR3 spans 14 residues. Germline V gene sequence: CDR1 SGDLS, CDR2 YYNGEE. The CDR3 protein is CASSVDGPSYEQYF. CDR3 bases: TGTGCCAGCAGCGTAGATGGCCCGTCCTACGAGCAGTACTTC.

This chain connects TRBV7-2 to TRBJ1-3; D is perhaps TRBD1 (5 bases). Germline CDR1 and CDR2: SGHTA and FQGNSA. This CDR3 is built from 14 residues. V lost 2 bases, J lost 3 bases, and 8 bases lay in between. The CDR3 nucleotides are TGTGCCAGCAGCTTACAGGGAGGTGGAAACACCATATATTTT. It yields the protein CASSLQGGGNTIYF. The whole variable domain, remainder taken from reference TRBV7-2 and TRBJ1-3, is GAGVSQSPSNKVTEKGKDVELRCDPISGHTALYWYRQSLGQGLEFLIYFQGNSAPDKSGLPSDRFSAERTGGSVSTLTIQRTQQEDSAVYLCASSLQGGGNTIYFGEGSWLTVV.

CDR3 loop: CASSLRWGSGAVDTQYF. In DNA form, the CDR3 reads TGTGCCAGCAGTTTACGATGGGGTAGCGGGGCCGTCGATACGCAGTATTTT. The V gene is TRBV27, the J gene TRBJ2-3; the match to TRBD2 covers 8 bases. This CDR3 comprises 17 residues. CDR1 is MNHEY, CDR2 SMNVEV, per germline (reference sequence). V trimming: 2 bases; J trimming: 6 bases; junction bases outside the gene matches: 13.

This sequence joins TRBV6-6 and TRBJ2-1, with 9 bases identical to TRBD2. V dropped 5 bases and J dropped 4; count of bases not matched to a gene: 9. The V gene's germline CDR1 is MNHNY and CDR2 SVGAGI (reference sequence). This CDR3 has 16 amino acids. CDR3: CASSRTGLAGYNEQFF. Written as DNA, the CDR3 is TGTGCCAGCAGTCGAACGGGGCTAGCGGGGTACAATGAGCAGTTCTTC.

V gene TRBV23-1 combines with J gene TRBJ2-1, with TRBD2 identical over 11 bases. TRBV23-1 is reported as an ORF; its role is uncertain. CDR3 length: 16 residues. The V segment lost 3 bases and the J segment 7 bases; nucleotides outside the gene matches: 8. The CDR3 loop reads CASSHPIAGGFNEQFF. The CDR3 DNA reads TGCGCCAGCAGTCACCCGATAGCGGGAGGGTTTAATGAGCAGTTCTTC.

The rearrangement joins TRBV7-9 to TRBJ1-1; 7 bases fit TRBD1. Germline CDR1 SEHNR, CDR2 FQNEAQ (reference sequence). The CDR3 extends over 14 amino acids. V trimming: 5 bases; J trimming: 1 base; junction bases outside the gene matches: 4. This CDR3 reads CASSVRTGNTEAFF. DNA of the CDR3: TGTGCCAGCAGCGTACGGACAGGGAACACTGAAGCTTTCTTT.

V and J are TRBV5-4 and TRBJ1-1; TRBD1 agrees at 7 bases. Losses at the gene ends were 3 bases for V and 4 bases for J; bases not matched to a gene: 9. The CDR3 extends over 15 amino acids. Germline V gives CDR1 SGHNT, CDR2 YYREEE (reference sequence). Here the CDR3 reads CASSSRRQGGTEAFF. CDR3 bases: TGTGCCAGCAGCTCCCGCCGGCAGGGGGGCACTGAAGCTTTCTTT.

Comments on this clone: A junction end diverges from the germline sequence, so it may reflect a read error. The chain uses TRBV4-3 and TRBJ2-4, with D possibly being TRBD2 (5 bases). CDR1 is LGHNA and CDR2 is YSLEER in the germline V gene. The CDR3 loop spans 17 amino acids. The CDR3 loop is CASSQPGTHLAKTIQYF. The CDR3 nucleotides read TGCGCCAGCAGCCAGCCTGGAACTCATCTAGCCAAAACCATTCAGTACTTC.

The chain couples TRBV7-9 to TRBJ2-7; TRBD1 is a possible D gene (5 bases). Trimming stripped 1 base from V and 5 bases from J, with 9 bases between. Germline lookup yields CDR1 SEHNR and CDR2 FQNEAQ (reference sequence). CDR3 length equals 13 residues. The CDR3 bases are TGTGCCAGCAGCTTAGAAGGGGCCCACGAGCAGTACTTC. It codes for CASSLEGAHEQYF. Drawing the rest from reference TRBV7-9 and TRBJ2-7, the complete variable domain is DTGVSQNPRHKITKRGQNVTFRCDPISEHNRLYWYRQTLGQGPEFLTYFQNEAQLEKSRLLSDRFSAERPKGSFSTLEIQRTEQGDSAMYLCASSLEGAHEQYFGPGTRLTVT.

Regarding this clone: Other DNA sequences in this specimen translate into the identical CDR3. This chain joins TRBV5-1 and TRBJ2-3; 13 nucleotides align to TRBD2. J gave up 4 bases and V 5 bases, and 4 bases lay outside the gene matches. Looked up from germline, CDR1 is SGHRS and CDR2 is YFSETQ. This CDR3 spans 15 amino acids. The CDR3 spells CASSSGLAGADTQYF. The CDR3 nucleotides read TGCGCCAGCAGTTCCGGACTAGCGGGAGCAGATACGCAGTATTTT.

The rearrangement uses TRBV9 and TRBJ2-7, with 7 bases matching TRBD2. The J segment lost 6 bases and the V segment lost 3 bases, leaving 9 bases of the junction unmatched. CDR1 and CDR2 from the germline V gene are SGDLS and YYNGEE. The CDR3 is made up of 14 amino acids. The CDR3 nucleotides read TGTGCCAGCAGCGCGGGGGGACTACCGGCCGAGCAGTACTTC. It encodes CASSAGGLPAEQYF.

The chain recombines TRBV7-2 with TRBJ2-3; TRBD2 might be the D (5 bases). V shed 0 bases and J shed 1 base, with 8 bases lying between them. This CDR3 is built from 15 residues. From germline, CDR1 is SGHTA and CDR2 FQGNSA. The CDR3: CASSLAGVGTDTQYF. Written as DNA, the CDR3 is TGTGCCAGCAGCTTAGCGGGAGTTGGCACAGATACGCAGTATTTT.

The chain couples TRBV19 to TRBJ1-2; D ambiguous. Germline loops: CDR1 LNHDA, CDR2 SQIVND (reference sequence). Trimming removed 7 bases from V and 7 bases from J, with 10 bases in between. The CDR3 totals 11 residues. The CDR3 DNA reads TGTGCCAGTAAAACTGCTGGTGGCTACACCTTC. It encodes CASKTAGGYTF.

The rearrangement joins TRBV29-1 to TRBJ1-1; 10 bases are a match to TRBD1. This CDR3 is built from 16 residues. Trimming at V came to 0 bases and at J to 4 bases, leaving 8 bases not matched to a gene. Germline values: CDR1 SQVTM, CDR2 ANQGSEA. CDR3 DNA: TGCAGCGTTGAAGACCGTTTCGGACAGGGGGGCACTGAAGCTTTCTTT. Translation gives CSVEDRFGQGGTEAFF.

The chain joins TRBV15 to TRBJ2-4, with TRBD2 matching over 8 bases. Germline V gives CDR1 LNHNV, CDR2 YYDKDF (reference sequence). With 5 bases clipped from V and 1 base from J, the junction kept 4 bases outside the gene matches. The CDR3 is 15 residues long. CDR3 in amino acids: CATSPIAGAKNIQYF. The CDR3 region has the DNA TGTGCCACCAGCCCAATAGCGGGGGCCAAAAACATTCAGTACTTC.

The chain uses TRBV5-1 and TRBJ2-3; D is unclear. The V and J ends lost 0 bases and 0 bases respectively, with 8 bases between them. The CDR3 is 15 residues long. Germline lookup yields CDR1 SGHRS and CDR2 YFSETQ. The CDR3 here is CASSLAGSSTDTQYF. The CDR3 region has the DNA TGCGCCAGCAGCTTGGCGGGTTCTAGCACAGATACGCAGTATTTT.